This entry lists 14 T cell receptor beta chains sequenced from one sample in a study of T cells after yellow fever vaccination. TCRdb analysed the 5' RACE reads with MiXCR anew, one entry per CDR3 protein. The sample lists 200,000 to 250,000 distinct CDR3 sequences, 2.5% to 3.5% occurring once. The specimen comprised CD4+ T cells sorted from PBMCs, sampled 10 days after the yellow fever booster vaccination. Receptors were obtained from a man aged 18 to 29 who received the YFV17D yellow fever vaccine.

This chain connects TRBV5-1 to TRBJ2-3; 7 bases agree with TRBD1. The V segment lost 4 bases and the J segment 1 base; nucleotides outside the gene matches: 9. CDR3 length: 16 amino acids. Germline values: CDR1 SGHRS, CDR2 YFSETQ. CDR3 in amino acids: CASSLRQGRGTDTQYF. CDR3 sequence (DNA): TGCGCCAGCAGCCTGCGACAGGGAAGGGGCACAGATACGCAGTATTTT.

The rearrangement joins TRBV2 to TRBJ2-1, with D perhaps matching TRBD2 (6 bases). The length of the CDR3 is 14 residues. Germline lookup yields CDR1 SNHLY and CDR2 FYNNEI. V dropped 4 bases and J dropped 10 bases, with 17 bases sitting between them. The DNA of the CDR3 is TGTGCCAGCAGTGGGAGGGCGGTATCAGAAGAGCAGTTCTTC. Translation: CASSGRAVSEEQFF.

This clonotype came up many times. CDR3 amino acids: CASSLEPINEKLFF. The DNA for the CDR3 is TGCGCCAGCAGCTTGGAACCGATTAATGAAAAACTGTTTTTT. V and J are TRBV5-1 and TRBJ1-4; D ambiguous. This CDR3 region has 14 residues. The germline V gene has CDR1 SGHRS and CDR2 YFSETQ. Trimming took 0 bases from V and 4 from J, leaving 7 bases between them. The full variable domain, completed using reference TRBV5-1 and TRBJ1-4, is KAGVTQTPRYLIKTRGQQVTLSCSPISGHRSVSWYQQTPGQGLQFLFEYFSETQRNKGNFPGRFSGRQFSNSRSEMNVSTLELGDSALYLCASSLEPINEKLFFGSGTQLSVL.

This clonotype has a count of ten or more. V usage is TRBV11-2 and J usage is TRBJ2-3; 9 bases match TRBD1. The CDR3 sequence is 15 residues long. Trimming cost V 5 bases and J 4 bases; bases outside gene matches: 7. Germline CDR1 and CDR2: SGHAT and FQNNGV. The CDR3 region is CASSHYRGPPDTQYF. CDR3 nucleotide sequence: TGTGCCAGCAGCCACTACAGGGGGCCCCCAGATACGCAGTATTTT.

The CDR3 region is CASSGLQETQYF. CDR3 nucleotide sequence: TGTGCCAGCAGTGGACTACAAGAGACCCAGTACTTC. The rearrangement uses TRBV2 and TRBJ2-5; TRBD2 is a possible D gene (5 bases). The CDR3 is 12 amino acids. The germline gives CDR1 SNHLY, CDR2 FYNNEI. Trimming took 4 bases from V and 2 from J, leaving 5 bases between them.

This clonotype appeared many times. V and J are TRBV4-3 and TRBJ2-5; D is unclear. V was cut by 0 bases and J by 4 bases, with 15 bases left in between. The CDR3 consists of 16 residues. CDR1 LGHNA and CDR2 YSLEER come from the germline V gene. The DNA of the CDR3 is TGCGCCAGCAGCCAAGATCGGGCATGGGGAACAGAGACCCAGTACTTC. Amino acid sequence: CASSQDRAWGTETQYF.

The sample holds many counts of this clonotype. The chain couples TRBV15 to TRBJ2-5; possible D gene TRBD1, 5 bases. CDR1 and CDR2 from the germline V gene are LNHNV and YYDKDF (reference sequence). The CDR3 sequence is 13 residues long. Trimming pared 4 bases from V and 4 bases from J, leaving 10 bases between. In DNA, the CDR3 is TGTGCCACCAGCATTGCAGGGCGAGAGACCCAGTACTTC. Residues: CATSIAGRETQYF.

The table lists this clonotype with many counts. The chain couples TRBV12-3 or TRBV12-4 to TRBJ1-1; D is unresolved. V lost 6 bases and J lost 2, with 13 bases in between. The CDR3 has 14 amino acids. The CDR3 DNA follows: TGTGCCAGCAGCTTGGAACCCTCCAACACTGAAGCTTTCTTT. Protein sequence: CASSLEPSNTEAFF.

This clonotype was seen repeatedly, ten times or more. The gene calls are TRBV7-2 and TRBJ1-2; D gene unclear. V gave up 5 bases and J gave up 6 bases, with 19 bases separating them. Germline V gene lookup returns CDR1 SGHTA and CDR2 FQGNSA. CDR3 size: 15 residues. DNA of the CDR3: TGTGCCAGCAGCAGCGGGGTCGGGGAAAGGAATGGCTACACCTTC. Its translation: CASSSGVGERNGYTF.

This clonotype was seen at least ten times. J is TRBJ1-1 and V is TRBV7-2, with D possibly TRBD1 on 6 matching bases. This CDR3 region has 19 residues. Trimming removed 5 bases at V and 0 bases at J, with 25 bases between. Germline values: CDR1 SGHTA, CDR2 FQGNSA. The CDR3 region is CASSRVYTGRGAMNTEAFF. CDR3 nucleotide sequence: TGTGCCAGCAGCCGCGTCTACACAGGGAGGGGGGCTATGAACACTGAAGCTTTCTTT. The variable domain in full, completed from reference TRBV7-2 and TRBJ1-1, reads GAGVSQSPSNKVTEKGKDVELRCDPISGHTALYWYRQSLGQGLEFLIYFQGNSAPDKSGLPSDRFSAERTGGSVSTLTIQRTQQEDSAVYLCASSRVYTGRGAMNTEAFFGQGTRLTVV.

This clonotype was counted only a few times. The chain links TRBV24-1 to TRBJ2-2; no clear D. This CDR3 is built from 14 residues. Between the trimmed V and J ends, which lost 5 bases and 0 bases, there was a span of 6 bases. Germline V gives CDR1 KGHDR, CDR2 SFDVKD. CDR3 coding DNA: TGTGCCACCAGTGGACGGACGAACACCGGGGAGCTGTTTTTT. Amino acids: CATSGRTNTGELFF.

There are many counts of this clonotype. The chain couples TRBV6-5 to TRBJ1-5, with a weak D call TRBD1 (6 bases). Per the germline V gene, CDR1 is MNHEY and CDR2 is SVGAGI. CDR3 length: 15 residues. Deletions cut 0 bases from V and 7 bases from J, with 13 bases between. The CDR3 sequence: CASSYSGGLRQPQHF. CDR3 DNA sequence: TGTGCCAGCAGTTACTCGGGGGGGCTCAGACAGCCCCAGCATTTT.

CDR3 loop: CASSKGHLNEQFF. The CDR3 DNA sequence: TGTGCCAGCAGCAAGGGACATCTCAATGAGCAGTTCTTC. The rearrangement links TRBV7-2 to TRBJ2-1, with a tentative D call TRBD1 (6 bases). CDR3 length equals 13 residues. CDR1 SGHTA and CDR2 FQGNSA come from the germline V gene. Trimming took 5 bases from V and 6 from J, leaving 11 bases between them.

This clonotype was observed many times. This chain uses TRBV5-1 with TRBJ2-1, with 8 bases that match TRBD1. This CDR3 is built from 12 residues. Germline loops: CDR1 SGHRS, CDR2 YFSETQ. The V gene end was trimmed by 4 bases and the J gene end by 8 bases; junction bases not matched to a gene: 2. The DNA of the CDR3 is TGCGCCAGCAGCCAGGACAGGGATGAGCAGTTCTTC. It encodes CASSQDRDEQFF.